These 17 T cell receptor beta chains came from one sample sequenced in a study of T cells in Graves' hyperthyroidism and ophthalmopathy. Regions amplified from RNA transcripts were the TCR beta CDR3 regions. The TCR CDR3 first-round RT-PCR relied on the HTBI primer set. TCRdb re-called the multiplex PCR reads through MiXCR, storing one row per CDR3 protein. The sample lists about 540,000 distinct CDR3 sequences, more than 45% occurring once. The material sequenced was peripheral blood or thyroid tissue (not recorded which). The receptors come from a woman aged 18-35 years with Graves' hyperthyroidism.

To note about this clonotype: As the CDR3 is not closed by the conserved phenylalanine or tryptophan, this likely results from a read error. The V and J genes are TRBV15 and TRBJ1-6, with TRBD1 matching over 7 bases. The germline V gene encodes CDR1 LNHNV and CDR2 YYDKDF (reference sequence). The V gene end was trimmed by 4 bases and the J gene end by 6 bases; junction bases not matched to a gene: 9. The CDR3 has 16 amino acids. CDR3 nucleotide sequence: TGTGCCACCAGCAAGCGATCAGGGGGAAGTAATTCACCCCTCCACTTA. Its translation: CATSKRSGGSNSPLHL.

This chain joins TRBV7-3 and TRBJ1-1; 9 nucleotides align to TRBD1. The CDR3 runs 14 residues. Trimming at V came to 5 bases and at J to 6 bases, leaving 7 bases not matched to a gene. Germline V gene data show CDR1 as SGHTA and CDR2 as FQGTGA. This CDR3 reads CASSPGQGFPEAFF. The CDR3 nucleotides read TGTGCCAGCAGCCCGGGACAGGGCTTTCCTGAAGCTTTCTTT.

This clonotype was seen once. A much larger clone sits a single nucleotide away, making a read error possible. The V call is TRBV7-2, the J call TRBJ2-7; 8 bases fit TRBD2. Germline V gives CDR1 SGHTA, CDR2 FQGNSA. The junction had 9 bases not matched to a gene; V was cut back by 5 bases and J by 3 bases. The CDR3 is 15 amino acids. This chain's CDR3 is CASSASGSPSYEQYF. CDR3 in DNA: TGTGCCAGCAGCGCCAGCGGGAGCCCGAGCTACGAGCAGTACTTC.

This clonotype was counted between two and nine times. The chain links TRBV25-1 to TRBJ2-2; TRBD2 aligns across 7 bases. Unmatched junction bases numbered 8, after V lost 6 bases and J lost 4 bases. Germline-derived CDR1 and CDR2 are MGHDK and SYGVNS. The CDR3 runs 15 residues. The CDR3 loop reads CASRASGTVTGELFF. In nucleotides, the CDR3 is TGTGCCAGCAGGGCAAGCGGGACTGTCACCGGGGAGCTGTTTTTT.

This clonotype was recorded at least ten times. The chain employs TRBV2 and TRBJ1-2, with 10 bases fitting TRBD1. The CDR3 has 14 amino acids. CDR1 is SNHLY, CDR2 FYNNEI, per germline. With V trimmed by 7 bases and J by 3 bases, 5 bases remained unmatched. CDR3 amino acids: CASTTDRGDYGYTF. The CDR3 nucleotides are TGTGCCAGCACCACGGACAGGGGGGACTATGGCTACACCTTC.

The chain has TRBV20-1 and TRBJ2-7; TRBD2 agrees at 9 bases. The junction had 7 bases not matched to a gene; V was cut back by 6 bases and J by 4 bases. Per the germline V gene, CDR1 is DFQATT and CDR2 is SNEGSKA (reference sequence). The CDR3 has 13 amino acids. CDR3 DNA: TGCAGTGCCGAGCCGGGACTAGCTTACGAGCAGTACTTC. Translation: CSAEPGLAYEQYF.

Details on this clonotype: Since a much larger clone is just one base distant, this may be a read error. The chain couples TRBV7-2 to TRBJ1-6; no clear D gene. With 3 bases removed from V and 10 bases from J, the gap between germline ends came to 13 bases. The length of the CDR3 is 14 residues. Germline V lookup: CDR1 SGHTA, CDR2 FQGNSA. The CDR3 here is CASSFVYNSSPLHF. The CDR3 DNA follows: TGTGCCAGCAGCTTCGTGTACAACTCCTCACCCCTCCACTTT.

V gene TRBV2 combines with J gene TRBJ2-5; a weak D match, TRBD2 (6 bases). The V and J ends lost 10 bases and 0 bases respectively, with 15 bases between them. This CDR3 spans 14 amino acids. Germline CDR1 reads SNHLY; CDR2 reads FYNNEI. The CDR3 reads CANRGGIDQETQYF. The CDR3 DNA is TGTGCCAACCGCGGCGGGATTGACCAAGAGACCCAGTACTTC.

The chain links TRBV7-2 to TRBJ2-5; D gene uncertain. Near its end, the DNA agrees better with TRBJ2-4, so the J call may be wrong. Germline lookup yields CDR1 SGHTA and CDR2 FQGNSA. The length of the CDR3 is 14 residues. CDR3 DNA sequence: TGTGCCAGCAGCTTAGTAGAATTTGGAAACATTCAGTACTTC. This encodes CASSLVEFGNIQYF.

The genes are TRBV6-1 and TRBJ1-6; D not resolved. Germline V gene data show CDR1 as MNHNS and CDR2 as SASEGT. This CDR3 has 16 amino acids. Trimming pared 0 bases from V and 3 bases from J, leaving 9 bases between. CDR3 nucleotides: TGTGCCAGCAGTGAAGCGCTTCTGAACTATAATTCACCCCTCCACTTT. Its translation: CASSEALLNYNSPLHF.

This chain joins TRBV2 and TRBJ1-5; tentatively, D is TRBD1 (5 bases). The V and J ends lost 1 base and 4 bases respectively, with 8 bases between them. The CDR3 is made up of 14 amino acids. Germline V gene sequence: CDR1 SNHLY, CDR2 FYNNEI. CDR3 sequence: CASSEVGPNQPQHF. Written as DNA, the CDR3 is TGTGCCAGCAGTGAAGTGGGGCCGAATCAGCCCCAGCATTTT.

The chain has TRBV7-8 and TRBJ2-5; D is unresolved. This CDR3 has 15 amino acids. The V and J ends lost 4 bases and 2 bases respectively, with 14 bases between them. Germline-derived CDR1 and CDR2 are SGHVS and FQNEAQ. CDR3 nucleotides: TGTGCCAGCAGCTACAAAAATACTTATCAAGAGACCCAGTACTTC. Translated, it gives CASSYKNTYQETQYF.

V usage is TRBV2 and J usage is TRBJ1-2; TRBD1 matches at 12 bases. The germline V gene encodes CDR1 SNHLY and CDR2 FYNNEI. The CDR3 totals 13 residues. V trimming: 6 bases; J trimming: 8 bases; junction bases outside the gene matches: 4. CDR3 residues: CASSPGTGGGYTF. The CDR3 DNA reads TGTGCCAGCAGCCCCGGGACAGGGGGCGGCTACACCTTC.

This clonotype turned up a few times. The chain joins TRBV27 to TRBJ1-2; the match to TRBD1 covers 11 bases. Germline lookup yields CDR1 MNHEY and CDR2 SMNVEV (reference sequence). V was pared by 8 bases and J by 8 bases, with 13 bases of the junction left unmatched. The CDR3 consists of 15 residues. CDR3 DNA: TGTGCCAGCGGTGTGTCGGGACAGGGGGGGTACGGCTACACCTTC. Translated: CASGVSGQGGYGYTF.

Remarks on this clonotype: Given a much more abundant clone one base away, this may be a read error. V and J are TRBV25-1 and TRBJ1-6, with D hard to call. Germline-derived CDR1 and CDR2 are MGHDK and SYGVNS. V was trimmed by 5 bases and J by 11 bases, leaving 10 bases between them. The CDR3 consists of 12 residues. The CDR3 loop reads CASSPVGPPLHF. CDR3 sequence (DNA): TGTGCCAGCAGTCCGGTTGGCCCACCCCTCCACTTT.

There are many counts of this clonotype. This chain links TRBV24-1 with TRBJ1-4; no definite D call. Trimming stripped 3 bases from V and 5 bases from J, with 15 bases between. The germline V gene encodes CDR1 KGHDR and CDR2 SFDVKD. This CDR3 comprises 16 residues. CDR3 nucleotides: TGTGCCACCAGTGATCCCCGGACGGGCCGAAATGAAAAACTGTTTTTT. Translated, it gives CATSDPRTGRNEKLFF.

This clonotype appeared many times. The CDR3, as DNA: TGTGCCAGCAGGGAGGTCAATGGCGTCAGTGAAGCTTTCTTT. It is translated as CASREVNGVSEAFF. This rearrangement joins TRBV2 to TRBJ1-1; D is uncertain. The V gene's germline CDR1 is SNHLY and CDR2 FYNNEI. This CDR3 contains 14 residues. V was trimmed by 6 bases and J by 7 bases, leaving 18 bases between them.